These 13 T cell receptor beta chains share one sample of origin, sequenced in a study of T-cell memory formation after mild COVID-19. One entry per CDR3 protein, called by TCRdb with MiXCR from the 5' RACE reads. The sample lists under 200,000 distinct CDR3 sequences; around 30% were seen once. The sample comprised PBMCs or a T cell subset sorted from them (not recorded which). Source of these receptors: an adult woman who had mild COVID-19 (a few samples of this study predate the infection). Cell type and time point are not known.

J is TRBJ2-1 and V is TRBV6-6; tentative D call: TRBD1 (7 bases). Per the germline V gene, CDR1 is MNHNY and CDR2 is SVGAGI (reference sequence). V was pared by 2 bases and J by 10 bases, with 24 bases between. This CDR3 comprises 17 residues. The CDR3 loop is CASSYGGGGARPAEQFF. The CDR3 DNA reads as TGTGCCAGCAGTTACGGAGGGGGCGGAGCGCGGCCGGCGGAGCAGTTCTTC.

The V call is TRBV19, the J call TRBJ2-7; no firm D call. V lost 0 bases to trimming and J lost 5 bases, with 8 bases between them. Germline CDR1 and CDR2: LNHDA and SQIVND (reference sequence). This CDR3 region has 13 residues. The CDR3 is CASSIDAWDEQYF. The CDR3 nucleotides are TGTGCCAGTAGTATAGATGCGTGGGACGAGCAGTACTTC.

CDR3 residues: CASSPRERHEQFF. CDR3 nucleotides: TGTGCCAGCAGCCCCCGCGAGAGACATGAGCAGTTCTTC. This chain uses TRBV9 with TRBJ2-1; D call uncertain. Trimming stripped 4 bases from V and 8 bases from J, with 13 bases between. Germline V gene sequence: CDR1 SGDLS, CDR2 YYNGEE. CDR3 size: 13 residues.

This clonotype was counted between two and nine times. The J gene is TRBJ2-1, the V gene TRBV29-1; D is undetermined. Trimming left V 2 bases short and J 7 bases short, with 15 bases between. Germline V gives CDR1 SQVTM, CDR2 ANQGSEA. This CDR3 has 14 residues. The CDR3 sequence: CSVEKVATDNEQFF. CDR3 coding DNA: TGCAGCGTTGAAAAGGTAGCCACGGATAATGAGCAGTTCTTC.

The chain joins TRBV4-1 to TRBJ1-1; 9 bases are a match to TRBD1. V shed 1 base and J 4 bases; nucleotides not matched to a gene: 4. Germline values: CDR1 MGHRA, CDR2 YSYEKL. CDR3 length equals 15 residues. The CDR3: CASSQAGQGFTEAFF. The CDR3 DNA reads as TGCGCCAGCAGCCAAGCCGGACAGGGGTTCACTGAAGCTTTCTTT.

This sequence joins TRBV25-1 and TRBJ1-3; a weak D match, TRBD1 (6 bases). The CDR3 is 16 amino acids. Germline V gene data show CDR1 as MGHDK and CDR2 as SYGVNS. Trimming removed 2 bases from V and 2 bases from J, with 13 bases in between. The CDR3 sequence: CASSEDQGIAGNTIYF. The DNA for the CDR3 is TGTGCCAGCAGTGAAGACCAGGGGATCGCTGGAAACACCATATATTTT.

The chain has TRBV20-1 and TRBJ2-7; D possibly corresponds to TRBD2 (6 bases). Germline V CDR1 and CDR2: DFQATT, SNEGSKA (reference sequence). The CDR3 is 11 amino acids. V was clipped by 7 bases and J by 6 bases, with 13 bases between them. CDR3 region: CSGGLLGEQYF. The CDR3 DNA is TGCAGTGGGGGACTTTTGGGCGAGCAGTACTTC.

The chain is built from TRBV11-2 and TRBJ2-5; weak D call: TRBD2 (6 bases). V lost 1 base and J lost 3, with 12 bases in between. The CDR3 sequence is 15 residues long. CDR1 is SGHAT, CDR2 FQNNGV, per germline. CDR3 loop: CASSLATWGEETQYF. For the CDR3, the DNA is TGTGCCAGCAGCTTAGCAACGTGGGGGGAAGAGACCCAGTACTTC.

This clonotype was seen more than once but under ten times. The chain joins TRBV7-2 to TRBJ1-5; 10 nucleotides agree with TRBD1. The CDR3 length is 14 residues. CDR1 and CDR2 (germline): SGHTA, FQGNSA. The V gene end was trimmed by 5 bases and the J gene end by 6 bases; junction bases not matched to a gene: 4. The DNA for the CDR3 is TGTGCCAGCAGCGCCCGGACAGGGGGTCAGCCCCAGCATTTT. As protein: CASSARTGGQPQHF.

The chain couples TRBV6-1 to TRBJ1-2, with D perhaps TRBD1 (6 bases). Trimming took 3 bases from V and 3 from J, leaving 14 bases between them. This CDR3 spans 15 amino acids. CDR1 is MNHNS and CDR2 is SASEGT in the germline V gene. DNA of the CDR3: TGTGCCAGCAGTGACCGACGGACAGCCCACTATGGCTACACCTTC. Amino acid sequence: CASSDRRTAHYGYTF.

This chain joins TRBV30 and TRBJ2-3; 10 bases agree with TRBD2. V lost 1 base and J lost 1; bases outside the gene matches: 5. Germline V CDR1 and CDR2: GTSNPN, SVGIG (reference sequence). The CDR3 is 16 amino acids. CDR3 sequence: CAWSAELAGGTDTQYF. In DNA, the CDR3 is TGTGCCTGGAGTGCGGAGCTAGCGGGGGGCACAGATACGCAGTATTTT.

CDR3 sequence: CASSPTQGAVQETQYF. The CDR3 coding sequence is TGTGCCAGCTCACCAACCCAGGGGGCTGTCCAAGAGACCCAGTACTTC. The V call is TRBV18, the J call TRBJ2-5, with 8 nucleotides matching TRBD1. The CDR3 has 16 residues. The J segment lost 1 base and the V segment lost 2 bases, leaving 6 bases of the junction unmatched. Germline V lookup: CDR1 KGHSH, CDR2 LQKENI.

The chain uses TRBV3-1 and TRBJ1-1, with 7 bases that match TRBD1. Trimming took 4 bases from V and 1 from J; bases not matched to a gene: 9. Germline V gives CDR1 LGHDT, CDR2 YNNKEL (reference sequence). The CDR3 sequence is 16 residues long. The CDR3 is CASSPRTGATNTEAFF. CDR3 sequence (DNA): TGTGCCAGCAGCCCCCGGACAGGAGCCACGAACACTGAAGCTTTCTTT.